Presented here are 26 T cell receptor beta chains from one specimen sequenced in a study of beta chain features in type 1 diabetes. The study, taken as a whole, reports: Among all four CD4+ subsets, Type 1 diabetes patients had TCRB CDR3s that were moderately but significantly shorter.

For these receptors, no antigen is known. Sequenced material consisted of expressed TCRB transcripts (all of the isolated RNA was reverse transcribed). The repertoire was sequenced with immunoSEQ multiplex PCR; TCRdb's copy has only in-frame clones and lacks some. The sample consists of about 250,000 clones, about a tenth of them appearing once. Input material: naive CD4+ T cells from blood. All receptors come from a man aged 25-40 years with type 1 diabetes.

This clone has just a few counts. This rearrangement joins TRBV6-1 to TRBJ2-2; 7 bases align to TRBD1. This CDR3 comprises 14 residues. CDR1 and CDR2 (germline): MNHNS, SASEGT. The V gene end was trimmed by 8 bases and the J gene end by 0 bases; junction bases not matched to a gene: 3. Written as DNA, the CDR3 is TGTGCCAGCTGCCAGGGGGCGAACACCGGGGAGCTGTTTTTT. Translated: CASCQGANTGELFF.

This chain uses TRBV30 with TRBJ1-6; D perhaps matches TRBD1 (6 bases). V lost 3 bases, J lost 8 bases, and 20 bases lay in between. This CDR3 comprises 16 residues. Germline-derived CDR1 and CDR2 are GTSNPN and SVGIG (reference sequence). CDR3 DNA: TGTGCCTGGAGGGGGGCTCGGTGGTTAGTAGATTCACCCCTCCACTTT. Translating gives CAWRGARWLVDSPLHF.

This clone was seen a few times. This chain joins TRBV18 and TRBJ2-1, with TRBD1 matching 10 bases. This CDR3 has 16 amino acids. Germline V gene sequence: CDR1 KGHSH, CDR2 LQKENI. After removal of 0 bases from V and 5 bases from J, the junction contained 4 bases not matched to a gene. This CDR3 is CASSPPHGTGDNEQFF. The CDR3 DNA follows: TGTGCCAGCTCACCACCTCACGGGACAGGGGACAATGAGCAGTTCTTC.

The chain is built from TRBV6-6 and TRBJ2-5, with TRBD1 identical over 7 bases. The CDR3 is 12 amino acids. The ends lost 4 bases at V and 4 bases at J; junction bases unmatched: 0. Germline CDR1 reads MNHNY; CDR2 reads SVGAGI (reference sequence). CDR3 in amino acids: CASSSGGETQYF. The CDR3 region has the DNA TGTGCCAGCAGTTCAGGGGGAGAGACCCAGTACTTC.

The rearrangement links TRBV12-5 to TRBJ2-5, with a tentative D call TRBD2 (6 bases). V lost 7 bases to trimming and J lost 5 bases, with 17 bases between them. Germline V lookup: CDR1 LGHNT, CDR2 FRNRAP. The CDR3 length is 14 residues. The CDR3 region has the DNA TGTGCTAGTGCGCAGACTAGGCCCCAGGAGACCCAGTACTTC. Protein: CASAQTRPQETQYF. Together with reference TRBV12-5 and TRBJ2-5, the CDR3 gives the full variable domain: DARVTQTPRHKVTEMGQEVTMRCQPILGHNTVFWYRQTMMQGLELLAYFRNRAPLDDSGMPKDRFSAEMPDATLATLKIQPSEPRDSAVYFCASAQTRPQETQYFGPGTRLLVL.

The chain couples TRBV18 to TRBJ2-7; 7 bases are shared with TRBD2. The CDR3 spans 13 residues. Trimming at V came to 5 bases and at J to 2 bases, leaving 3 bases not matched to a gene. Germline values: CDR1 KGHSH, CDR2 LQKENI. CDR3 bases: TGTGCCAGCTCAATAGGGAGGGCCTACGAGCAGTACTTC. Its protein is CASSIGRAYEQYF.

This chain links TRBV29-1 with TRBJ2-1; D is possibly TRBD2 (6 bases). The CDR3 has 13 residues. The V gene's germline CDR1 is SQVTM and CDR2 ANQGSEA. With 4 bases removed from V and 3 bases from J, the gap between germline ends came to 10 bases. DNA for the CDR3: TGCAGCGTTGGGGGGGACTTCTACAATGAGCAGTTCTTC. Protein: CSVGGDFYNEQFF.

The chain recombines TRBV18 with TRBJ1-5; a possible D gene is TRBD1 (6 bases). The CDR3 is 15 residues long. CDR1 is KGHSH, CDR2 LQKENI, per germline. V lost 1 base to trimming and J lost 0 bases, with 7 bases between them. In nucleotides, the CDR3 is TGTGCCAGCTCACCACAGGGACATAGCAATCAGCCCCAGCATTTT. Residues: CASSPQGHSNQPQHF.

The rearrangement uses TRBV18 and TRBJ2-7; 7 nucleotides line up with TRBD1. CDR3 length: 16 amino acids. J gave up 2 bases and V 3 bases, and 10 bases lay outside the gene matches. Germline CDR1 and CDR2: KGHSH and LQKENI. The chain's CDR3 is CASSPQGGTAAYEQYF. The DNA of the CDR3 is TGTGCCAGCTCACCCCAAGGTGGGACAGCAGCCTACGAGCAGTACTTC. The full variable domain, its missing parts supplied by reference TRBV18 and TRBJ2-7, is NAGVMQNPRHLVRRRGQEARLRCSPMKGHSHVYWYRQLPEEGLKFMVYLQKENIIDESGMPKERFSAEFPKEGPSILRIQQVVRGDSAAYFCASSPQGGTAAYEQYFGPGTRLTVT.

J is TRBJ1-5 and V is TRBV7-3; tentatively, D is TRBD1 (6 bases). V was pared by 4 bases and J by 2 bases, with 9 bases between. The germline CDR1 and CDR2 sequences are SGHTA and FQGTGA. The CDR3 contains 14 residues. CDR3 amino acids: CASSSQGGNQPQHF. As DNA, the CDR3 is TGTGCCAGCAGCTCACAGGGAGGCAATCAGCCCCAGCATTTT.

The CDR3 bases are TGTGCCAGCAGTTTATCCGCAGTCTCTAACTATGGCTACACCTTC. Translating gives CASSLSAVSNYGYTF. The gene calls are TRBV27 and TRBJ1-2; no firm D call. Germline V gene data show CDR1 as MNHEY and CDR2 as SMNVEV (reference sequence). Trimming removed 0 bases from V and 0 bases from J, with 8 bases in between. This CDR3 contains 15 residues.

V usage is TRBV7-3 and J usage is TRBJ2-2; D ambiguous. CDR1 SGHTA and CDR2 FQGTGA come from the germline V gene. The CDR3 is made up of 15 amino acids. V gave up 4 bases and J gave up 1 base, with 10 bases separating them. CDR3 in DNA: TGTGCCAGCAGCTCTGGGCAGATGAACACCGGGGAGCTGTTTTTT. It is translated as CASSSGQMNTGELFF.

The chain combines TRBV7-2 with TRBJ1-1, with 7 positions matching TRBD1. V lost 4 bases, J lost 5 bases, and 7 bases stayed unmatched. The CDR3 has 14 amino acids. CDR1 and CDR2 from the germline V gene are SGHTA and FQGNSA. CDR3 amino acids: CASSYRDSRTEAFF. CDR3 nucleotide sequence: TGTGCCAGCAGCTACAGGGACAGTCGGACTGAAGCTTTCTTT.

This clone came up a few times. This chain uses TRBV18 with TRBJ1-6, with D unclear. The CDR3 loop spans 17 amino acids. Germline V gene data show CDR1 as KGHSH and CDR2 as LQKENI. The V and J ends lost 1 base and 1 base respectively, with 11 bases between them. DNA for the CDR3: TGTGCCAGCTCACCACGATTGGAGCTTTCCTATAATTCACCCCTCCACTTT. Translation gives CASSPRLELSYNSPLHF.

The table lists this clone with a few counts. The chain links TRBV27 to TRBJ2-3; 11 positions match TRBD2. The germline V gene has CDR1 MNHEY and CDR2 SMNVEV (reference sequence). This CDR3 contains 14 residues. V shed 4 bases and J 6 bases; nucleotides not matched to a gene: 3. CDR3 nucleotide sequence: TGTGCCAGCAGTTCACTAGCGGGGGTGGATACGCAGTATTTT. Translating it yields CASSSLAGVDTQYF.

This clone was counted a few times. The chain joins TRBV25-1 to TRBJ1-5; TRBD1 might be the D (5 bases). Germline V gene sequence: CDR1 MGHDK, CDR2 SYGVNS. Trimming left V 8 bases short and J 0 bases short, with 14 bases between. The CDR3 sequence is 15 residues long. CDR3 sequence: CASYKEGISNQPQHF. In DNA, the CDR3 is TGTGCCAGCTATAAGGAGGGGATTAGCAATCAGCCCCAGCATTTT.

The chain carries TRBV11-2 and TRBJ1-4, with TRBD1 matching 9 bases. There are 15 residues in the CDR3. Per germline, CDR1 SGHAT and CDR2 FQNNGV. Losses at the gene ends were 4 bases for V and 4 bases for J; bases not matched to a gene: 4. CDR3 loop: CASSSGTGSNEKLFF. The CDR3 DNA reads TGTGCCAGCAGCTCGGGGACAGGGAGTAATGAAAAACTGTTTTTT.

V gene TRBV4-3 combines with J gene TRBJ1-1; D not resolved. Per germline, CDR1 LGHNA and CDR2 YSLEER. The V and J ends lost 0 bases and 0 bases respectively, with 11 bases between them. CDR3 size: 16 residues. CDR3 in amino acids: CASSQDQWYMNTEAFF. The CDR3 DNA reads as TGCGCCAGCAGCCAAGATCAATGGTACATGAACACTGAAGCTTTCTTT.

This clone was seen only a few times. The CDR3 loop reads CASSGDRGRGEKLFF. CDR3 DNA sequence: TGTGCCAGCAGCGGTGACAGGGGGCGGGGTGAAAAACTGTTTTTT. The chain has TRBV9 and TRBJ1-4; TRBD1 matches 10 bases. Germline V lookup: CDR1 SGDLS, CDR2 YYNGEE. The CDR3 has 15 residues. After removal of 3 bases from V and 7 bases from J, the junction contained 6 bases not matched to a gene.

This clone showed up just once. The V gene is TRBV4-1, the J gene TRBJ1-1; 10 bases align to TRBD1. V gave up 6 bases and J gave up 1 base; unmatched junction bases: 8. This CDR3 is built from 16 residues. CDR1 and CDR2 from the germline V gene are MGHRA and YSYEKL. The CDR3 nucleotides are TGCGCCAGCAGGCCTCCGGGACAGGGGAAGAACACTGAAGCTTTCTTT. As protein: CASRPPGQGKNTEAFF.

This clone was counted a few times. The chain employs TRBV5-1 and TRBJ2-5; tentatively, D is TRBD2 (7 bases). CDR3 size: 14 residues. CDR1 and CDR2 (germline): SGHRS, YFSETQ. V was pared by 3 bases and J by 5 bases, with 14 bases between. This CDR3 reads CASSYQGREETQYF. In nucleotides, the CDR3 is TGCGCCAGCAGCTACCAGGGGAGGGAGGAGACCCAGTACTTC.

The chain recombines TRBV19 with TRBJ2-1; unclear D gene. CDR1 LNHDA and CDR2 SQIVND come from the germline V gene (reference sequence). This CDR3 has 14 residues. Trimming stripped 4 bases from V and 3 bases from J, with 10 bases between. CDR3 residues: CASSREANYNEQFF. DNA of the CDR3: TGTGCCAGTAGTAGAGAGGCCAACTACAATGAGCAGTTCTTC.

This clone was seen a few times. The chain couples TRBV5-4 to TRBJ1-2; maybe TRBD1 (5 bases). This CDR3 has 14 amino acids. Trimming stripped 0 bases from V and 6 bases from J, with 12 bases between. Germline lookup yields CDR1 SGHNT and CDR2 YYREEE (reference sequence). The CDR3 protein is CASSLAQGRNGYTF. The CDR3 nucleotides read TGTGCCAGCAGCTTGGCGCAGGGAAGGAATGGCTACACCTTC.

This clone has a handful of counts. The genes are TRBV5-1 and TRBJ2-1; 9 bases map to TRBD1. Germline V gene data show CDR1 as SGHRS and CDR2 as YFSETQ. The CDR3 has 16 residues. The V and J ends lost 4 bases and 0 bases, in that order; junction bases with no gene match: 5. The CDR3, as DNA: TGCGCCAGCAGCCCGGGACAGGGCAGCTCCTACAATGAGCAGTTCTTC. This codes for CASSPGQGSSYNEQFF.

This clone has a handful of counts. The chain carries TRBV9 and TRBJ1-1; D perhaps matches TRBD1 (6 bases). The CDR3 runs to 14 residues. V was shortened by 4 bases and J by 4 bases, with 14 bases between the two germline ends. The germline gives CDR1 SGDLS, CDR2 YYNGEE. CDR3 in amino acids: CASSKTGRGTEAFF. The CDR3 nucleotides are TGTGCCAGCAGCAAGACAGGCCGAGGCACTGAAGCTTTCTTT.

This clone was seen once. The J gene is TRBJ1-1, the V gene TRBV19; 7 bases map to TRBD1. J was trimmed by 4 bases and V by 6 bases; bases with no gene match: 8. The CDR3 is made up of 14 amino acids. CDR1 and CDR2 from the germline V gene are LNHDA and SQIVND (reference sequence). The CDR3: CASRPRTGSTEAFF. The DNA for the CDR3 is TGTGCCAGTAGACCTCGGACAGGTAGCACTGAAGCTTTCTTT.